Each of the 18 T cell receptor beta chains below was sequenced from the same sample in a study of blood T cell repertoires in COVID-19. This table comes from immunoSEQ multiplex PCR, and its TCRdb copy is limited to in-frame clones, with some not included. The sample consists of roughly 150,000 clones, about 83% of them appearing once. What was sequenced was peripheral blood. These receptors were collected from a human donor in a cohort sampled during active COVID-19.

The V and J genes are TRBV5-5 and TRBJ2-1; 14 positions agree with TRBD2. The germline CDR1 and CDR2 sequences are SGHKS and YYEKEE (reference sequence). Losses at the gene ends were 0 bases for V and 12 bases for J; bases not matched to a gene: 5. There are 15 residues in the CDR3. The CDR3 is CASSLGGLAGVSQFF. In DNA form, the CDR3 reads TGTGCCAGCAGCTTGGGGGGACTAGCGGGAGTTTCGCAGTTCTTC.

The chain uses TRBV28 and TRBJ2-2; D is uncertain. Per the germline V gene, CDR1 is MDHEN and CDR2 is SYDVKM. V was pared by 2 bases and J by 1 base, with 5 bases between. CDR3 length: 14 amino acids. CDR3 DNA sequence: TGTGCCAGCAGTTTAGGGCAGAACACCGGGGAGCTGTTTTTT. As protein: CASSLGQNTGELFF.

The chain combines TRBV6-5 with TRBJ1-2; a possible D gene is TRBD1 (5 bases). The germline gives CDR1 MNHEY, CDR2 SVGAGI. This CDR3 region has 13 residues. V lost 2 bases to trimming and J lost 3 bases, with 7 bases between them. CDR3 region: CASSYGGDYGYTF. The CDR3 nucleotides read TGTGCCAGCAGTTACGGGGGGGACTATGGCTACACCTTC.

The chain couples TRBV5-6 to TRBJ1-4; 8 nucleotides match TRBD1. CDR1 SGHDT and CDR2 YYEEEE come from the germline V gene. CDR3 length: 18 amino acids. The ends lost 1 base at V and 7 bases at J; junction bases unmatched: 15. The CDR3 bases are TGTGCCAGCAGCTTGTTGGACTTATGGCAGGGGGCGAGTGAAAAACTGTTTTTT. This encodes CASSLLDLWQGASEKLFF.

V usage is TRBV19 and J usage is TRBJ1-4, with 8 bases identical to TRBD1. The CDR3 runs 15 residues. Germline-derived CDR1 and CDR2 are LNHDA and SQIVND (reference sequence). Trimming removed 3 bases from V and 4 bases from J; junction bases left unmatched: 4. The CDR3 is CASSILTGDNEKLFF. CDR3 DNA: TGTGCCAGTAGTATCCTGACAGGGGATAATGAAAAACTGTTTTTT.

The gene calls are TRBV30 and TRBJ1-6; weak D call: TRBD1 (6 bases). The CDR3 runs to 12 residues. The V gene's germline CDR1 is GTSNPN and CDR2 SVGIG (reference sequence). Trimming removed 3 bases from V and 10 bases from J, with 10 bases in between. The CDR3 DNA reads TGTGCCTGGAGCAGGACAGTCTCACCCCTCCACTTT. Translation: CAWSRTVSPLHF.

This clone was recorded a few times. The chain links TRBV10-3 to TRBJ2-7; no clear D. CDR1 and CDR2 from the germline V gene are ENHRY and SYGVKD. CDR3 length: 13 amino acids. The V and J ends lost 7 bases and 1 base respectively, with 11 bases between them. This CDR3 reads CAITGVLSYEQYF. The CDR3 region has the DNA TGTGCCATCACGGGTGTCCTATCCTACGAGCAGTACTTC.

The V gene is TRBV6-2 or TRBV6-3, the J gene TRBJ1-2; D possibly corresponds to TRBD1 (5 bases). Germline-derived CDR1 and CDR2 are MNHEY and SVGEGT. V was clipped by 2 bases and J by 8 bases, with 15 bases between them. This CDR3 region has 14 residues. CDR3 sequence (DNA): TGTGCCAGCAGTTACCCGACAGCACCGGAGGGCTACACCTTC. Translating it yields CASSYPTAPEGYTF.

J is TRBJ2-5 and V is TRBV11-2; the match to TRBD2 covers 7 bases. V trimming: 2 bases; J trimming: 4 bases; junction bases outside the gene matches: 13. The CDR3 is 17 amino acids. Germline V gene sequence: CDR1 SGHAT, CDR2 FQNNGV. CDR3 amino acids: CASSLTSLAVLLETQYF. The CDR3 DNA follows: TGTGCCAGCAGCTTAACTAGTCTAGCGGTCCTTTTAGAGACCCAGTACTTC. The whole variable domain, remainder taken from reference TRBV11-2 and TRBJ2-5, is EAGVAQSPRYKIIEKRQSVAFWCNPISGHATLYWYQQILGQGPKLLIQFQNNGVVDDSQLPKDRFSAERLKGVDSTLKIQPAKLEDSAVYLCASSLTSLAVLLETQYFGPGTRLLVL.

V gene TRBV6-5 combines with J gene TRBJ2-7; 11 bases map to TRBD2. This CDR3 is built from 14 residues. The ends lost 6 bases at V and 1 base at J; junction bases unmatched: 2. The germline CDR1 and CDR2 sequences are MNHEY and SVGAGI. CDR3 DNA sequence: TGTGCCAGCAGGGGACTAGCGGCATCCTACGAGCAGTACTTC. The encoded protein is CASRGLAASYEQYF.

The V gene is TRBV7-9, the J gene TRBJ2-5; TRBD2 might be the D (5 bases). Trimming shortened V by 7 bases and J by 5 bases, and 11 bases separated the two germline ends. The CDR3 loop spans 12 amino acids. CDR1 and CDR2 from the germline V gene are SEHNR and FQNEAQ (reference sequence). The DNA for the CDR3 is TGTGCCAGCAACGAGGGTAGGGAGACCCAGTACTTC. Amino acid sequence: CASNEGRETQYF.

V is TRBV10-3 and J is TRBJ2-2, with D possibly TRBD1 on 6 matching bases. V gave up 3 bases and J gave up 3 bases, with 17 bases separating them. Germline V gives CDR1 ENHRY, CDR2 SYGVKD. This CDR3 has 17 residues. CDR3 sequence: CAISDSGWTDDTGELFF. The CDR3 bases are TGTGCCATCAGTGATAGTGGGTGGACAGACGACACCGGGGAGCTGTTTTTT.

The J gene is TRBJ2-2, the V gene TRBV11-3; 11 positions match TRBD2. Trimming took 5 bases from V and 8 from J; bases not matched to a gene: 10. Germline CDR1 reads SGHNT; CDR2 reads YENEEA. The CDR3 consists of 16 residues. CDR3 sequence reads: CASSKLAGVGLGELFF. In DNA, the CDR3 is TGTGCCAGCAGCAAACTAGCGGGAGTAGGTTTGGGGGAGCTGTTTTTT.

The chain links TRBV27 to TRBJ1-1; D is possibly TRBD1 (6 bases). Trimming took 6 bases from V and 5 from J, leaving 16 bases between them. The CDR3 consists of 14 residues. Per germline, CDR1 MNHEY and CDR2 SMNVEV (reference sequence). CDR3 residues: CASSNVGARTEAFF. The DNA for the CDR3 is TGTGCCAGCAGCAACGTGGGGGCGCGGACTGAAGCTTTCTTT.

This clone has a handful of counts. J is TRBJ1-1 and V is TRBV2; 9 bases fit TRBD1. V was pared by 6 bases and J by 7 bases, with 12 bases of the junction left unmatched. The CDR3 has 15 amino acids. Germline-derived CDR1 and CDR2 are SNHLY and FYNNEI. CDR3 sequence reads: CASRATTGGAGEAFF. The CDR3, as DNA: TGTGCCAGCAGAGCTACAACAGGGGGCGCGGGTGAAGCTTTCTTT.

The CDR3 DNA sequence: TGTGCCAGCAGTACACTATCACAGGGGGGCTATGGCTACACCTTC. Translated, it gives CASSTLSQGGYGYTF. The V and J genes are TRBV6-5 and TRBJ1-2; 8 bases line up with TRBD1. The CDR3 totals 15 residues. Unmatched junction bases numbered 9, after V lost 5 bases and J lost 4 bases. CDR1 MNHEY and CDR2 SVGAGI come from the germline V gene.

This clone was recorded only once. Here the CDR3 omits its conserved ending phenylalanine or tryptophan, so a read error is the likely source. V usage is TRBV7-3 and J usage is TRBJ1-1; unclear D gene. The CDR3 has 14 amino acids. V shed 5 bases and J shed 4 bases, with 14 bases lying between them. The V gene's germline CDR1 is SGHTA and CDR2 FQGTGA. The CDR3 here is CASSPGEAGTEAFL. The CDR3 nucleotides read TGTGCCAGCAGCCCCGGAGAGGCCGGCACTGAAGCTTTCCTT.

The genes are TRBV7-2 and TRBJ1-5; 7 bases line up with TRBD1. CDR3 size: 16 residues. The V gene's germline CDR1 is SGHTA and CDR2 FQGNSA. V shed 1 base, J shed 3 bases, and the junction held 6 bases outside the gene matches. The CDR3 loop is CASSLEVGQSNQPQHF. CDR3 in DNA: TGTGCCAGCAGCTTAGAGGTGGGACAGTCCAATCAGCCCCAGCATTTT.